This paragraph covers one T cell receptor (beta chain) sequence. Its antigen is not known. The source of the sample is a study of identical twins. Findings and caveats of the study: Out-of-frame beta chain sequences displayed weaker excess sharing between twins.

The CDR3 length is 13 residues. Germline-derived CDR1 and CDR2 are ENHRY and SYGVKD. J gave up 4 bases and V 6 bases, and 2 bases lay outside the gene matches. TCRdb recomputed calls from the 5' RACE reads with MiXCR, one row per CDR3 protein. The table includes 750,000 to 950,000 distinct CDR3 sequences, over 9% detected once. The same data also went into a second study, on yellow fever vaccine responses in identical twins.

The receptor was derived from a woman younger than 35 in good health. The source material was PBMCs. The V gene is TRBV10-3, the J gene TRBJ2-5, with 10 nucleotides matching TRBD2. Written as DNA, the CDR3 is TGTGCCATCAGCCGGACTAGCGGAGAGACCCAGTACTTC. Its translation: CAISRTSGETQYF.